One and the same sample provided the 3 T cell receptor beta chains below, sequenced in a study of T cell repertoires in cytomegalovirus infection. These TCRs are of unknown antigen specificity. TCRdb itself ran the reads through MiXCR, one entry per CDR3 protein. The data show about 350,000 distinct CDR3 sequences, approximately 35% seen once. The input for sequencing was cultured PBMCs, taken from culture after CMV antigen stimulation. Source of these receptors: a human donor in good health (CMV status not recorded). Some clones in this sample may be carry-over from other donors' samples.

This sequence joins TRBV6-5 and TRBJ1-1; D unclear. The length of the CDR3 is 15 residues. Trimming shortened V by 1 base and J by 1 base, and 10 bases separated the two germline ends. CDR1 and CDR2 (germline): MNHEY, SVGAGI. CDR3 in DNA: TGTGCCAGCAGTTACTACCCTTCCTCGAACACTGAAGCTTTCTTT. Its translation: CASSYYPSSNTEAFF.

Ten or more counts support this clonotype. V is TRBV7-2 and J is TRBJ1-5; D unclear. Trimming shortened V by 3 bases and J by 5 bases, and 8 bases separated the two germline ends. This CDR3 is 13 amino acids long. Germline lookup yields CDR1 SGHTA and CDR2 FQGNSA. The CDR3 region is CASSLGTDQPQHF. In nucleotides, the CDR3 is TGTGCCAGCAGCTTGGGAACGGATCAGCCCCAGCATTTT.

This clonotype was seen only a few times. The V call is TRBV7-6, the J call TRBJ2-7, with 11 bases fitting TRBD2. CDR1 is SGHVS and CDR2 is FNYEAQ in the germline V gene. The CDR3 sequence is 15 residues long. Trimming took 5 bases from V and 7 from J; bases not matched to a gene: 10. CDR3 amino acids: CASSLFSGRASEQYV. CDR3 nucleotides: TGTGCCAGCAGCCTCTTTAGCGGGAGGGCCTCGGAGCAGTACGTC.